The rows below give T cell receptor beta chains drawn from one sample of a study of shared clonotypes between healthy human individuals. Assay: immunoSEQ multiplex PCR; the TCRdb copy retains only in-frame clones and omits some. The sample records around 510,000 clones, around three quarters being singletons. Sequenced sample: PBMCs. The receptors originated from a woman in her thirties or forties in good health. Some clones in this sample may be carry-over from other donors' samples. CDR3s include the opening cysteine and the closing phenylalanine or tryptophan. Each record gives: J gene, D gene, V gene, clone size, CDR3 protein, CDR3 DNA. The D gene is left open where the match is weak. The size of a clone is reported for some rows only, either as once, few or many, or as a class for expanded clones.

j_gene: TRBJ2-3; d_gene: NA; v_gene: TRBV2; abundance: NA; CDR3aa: CASSEAGPDTQYF; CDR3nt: TGTGCCAGCAGTGAAGCCGGGCCTGATACGCAGTATTTT
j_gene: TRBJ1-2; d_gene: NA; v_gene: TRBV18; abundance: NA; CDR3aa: CASSPKAGDGYTF; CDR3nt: TGTGCCAGCTCACCAAAGGCAGGGGATGGCTACACCTTC
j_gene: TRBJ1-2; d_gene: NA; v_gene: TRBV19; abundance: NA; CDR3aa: CASSDDSYYGYTF; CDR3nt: TGTGCCAGTAGTGACGACAGCTACTATGGCTACACCTTC
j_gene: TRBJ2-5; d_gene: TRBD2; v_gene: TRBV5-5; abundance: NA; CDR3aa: CATSFRPGGRETQYF; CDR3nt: TGTGCCACCAGCTTTCGTCCGGGAGGGCGGGAGACCCAGTACTTC
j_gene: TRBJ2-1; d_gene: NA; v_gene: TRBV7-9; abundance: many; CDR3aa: CASSLGGGDEQFF; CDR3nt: TGTGCCAGCAGCTTAGGCGGTGGGGATGAGCAGTTCTTC
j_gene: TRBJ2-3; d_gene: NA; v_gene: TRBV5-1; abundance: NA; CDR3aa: CASRRGKGSDTQYF; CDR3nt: TGCGCCAGCAGACGGGGAAAGGGTTCAGATACGCAGTATTTT
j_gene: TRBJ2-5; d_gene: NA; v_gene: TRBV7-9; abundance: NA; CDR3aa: CASSPTGTETQYF; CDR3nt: TGTGCCAGCAGCCCAACAGGGACAGAGACCCAGTACTTC
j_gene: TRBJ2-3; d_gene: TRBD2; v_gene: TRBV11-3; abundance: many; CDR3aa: CASSFWGGSPDTQYF; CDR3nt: TGTGCCAGCAGCTTTTGGGGGGGTTCTCCAGATACGCAGTATTTT
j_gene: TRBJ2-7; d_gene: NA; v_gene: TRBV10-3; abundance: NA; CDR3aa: CAISELSYEQYF; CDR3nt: TGTGCCATCAGTGAACTCTCCTACGAGCAGTACTTC
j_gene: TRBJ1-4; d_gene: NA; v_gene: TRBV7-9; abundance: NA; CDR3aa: CASSLWGPRTGTRNEKLFF; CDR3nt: TGTGCCAGCAGCTTATGGGGACCGCGGACCGGGACAAGGAATGAAAAACTGTTTTTT
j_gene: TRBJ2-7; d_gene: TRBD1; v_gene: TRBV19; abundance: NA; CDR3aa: CASSMGRGPDEQYF; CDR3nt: TGTGCCAGTAGTATGGGCAGGGGGCCCGACGAGCAGTACTTC
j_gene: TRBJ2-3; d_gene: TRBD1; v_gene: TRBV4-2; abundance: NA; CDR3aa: CASSHRTGEGTDTQYF; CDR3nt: TGTGCCAGCAGCCATAGGACAGGGGAGGGCACAGATACGCAGTATTTT
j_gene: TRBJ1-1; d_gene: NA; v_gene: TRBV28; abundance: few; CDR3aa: CASSWENTEAFF; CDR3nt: TGTGCCAGCAGTTGGGAGAACACTGAAGCTTTCTTT
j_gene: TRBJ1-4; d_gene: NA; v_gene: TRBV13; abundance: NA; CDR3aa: CASSLGVGAYEKLFF; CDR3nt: TGTGCCAGCAGCTTAGGGGTAGGAGCGTATGAAAAACTGTTTTTT
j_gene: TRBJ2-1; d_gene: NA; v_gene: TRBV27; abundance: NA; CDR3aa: CASSSGTLHNEQFF; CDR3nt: TGTGCCAGCAGTTCCGGGACCCTCCACAATGAGCAGTTCTTC
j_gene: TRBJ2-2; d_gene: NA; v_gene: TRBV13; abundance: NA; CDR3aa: CASSQISTGELFF; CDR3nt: TGTGCCAGCAGCCAGATAAGTACCGGGGAGCTGTTTTTT
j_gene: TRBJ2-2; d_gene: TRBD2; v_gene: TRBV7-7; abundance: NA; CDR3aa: CASSSRLAANTGELFF; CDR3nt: TGTGCCAGCAGCTCCCGACTAGCGGCAAACACCGGGGAGCTGTTTTTT
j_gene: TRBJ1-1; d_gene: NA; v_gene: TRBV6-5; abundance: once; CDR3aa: CASTLIGQTEAFF; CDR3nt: TGTGCCAGCACCTTAATCGGACAGACCGAAGCTTTCTTT
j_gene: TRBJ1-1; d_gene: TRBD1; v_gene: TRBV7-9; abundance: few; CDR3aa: CASSRTGAEAFF; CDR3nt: TGTGCCAGCAGTAGGACAGGGGCTGAAGCTTTCTTT
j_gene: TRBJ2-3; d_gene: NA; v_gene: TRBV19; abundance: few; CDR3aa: CASSVRGRTDTQYF; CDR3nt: TGTGCCAGTAGTGTGCGGGGGCGCACAGATACGCAGTATTTT
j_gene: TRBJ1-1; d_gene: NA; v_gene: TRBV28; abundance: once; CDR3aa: CASSSIRRNTEAFF; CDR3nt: TGTGCCAGCAGTTCCATCCGACGGAACACTGAAGCTTTCTTT
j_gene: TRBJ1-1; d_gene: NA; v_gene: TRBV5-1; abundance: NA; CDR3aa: CASSTRDAMNTEAFF; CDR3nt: TGCGCCAGCAGCACCCGGGACGCCATGAACACTGAAGCTTTCTTT
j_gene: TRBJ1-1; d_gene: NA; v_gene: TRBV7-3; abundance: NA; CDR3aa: CASSFAGNTEAFF; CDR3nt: TGTGCCAGCAGCTTCGCGGGAAACACTGAAGCTTTCTTT
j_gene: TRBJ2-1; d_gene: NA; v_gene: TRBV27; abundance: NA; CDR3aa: CASSSGRIRQFF; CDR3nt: TGTGCCAGCAGTTCAGGACGGATACGCCAGTTCTTC
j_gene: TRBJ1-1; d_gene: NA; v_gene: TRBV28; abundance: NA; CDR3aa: CASSPQVGTEAFF; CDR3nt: TGTGCCAGCAGTCCGCAGGTGGGGACTGAAGCTTTCTTT
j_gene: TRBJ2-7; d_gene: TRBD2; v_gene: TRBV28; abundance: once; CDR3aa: CASSNSGNSYEQYF; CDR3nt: TGTGCCAGCAGTAATAGCGGGAACTCCTACGAGCAGTACTTC
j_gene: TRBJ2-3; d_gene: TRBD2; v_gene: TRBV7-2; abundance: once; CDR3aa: CASSTGTSEFTDTQYF; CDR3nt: TGTGCCAGCAGCACTGGGACTAGCGAATTCACAGATACGCAGTATTTT
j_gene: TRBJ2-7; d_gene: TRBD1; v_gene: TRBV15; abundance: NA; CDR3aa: CATSRDARQGHTYEQYF; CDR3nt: TGTGCCACCAGCAGAGATGCCCGACAGGGCCATACCTACGAGCAGTACTTC
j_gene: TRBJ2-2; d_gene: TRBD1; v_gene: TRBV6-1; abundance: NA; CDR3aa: CASRDRGGTGELFF; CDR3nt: TGTGCCAGCAGAGACAGGGGAGGAACCGGGGAGCTGTTTTTT
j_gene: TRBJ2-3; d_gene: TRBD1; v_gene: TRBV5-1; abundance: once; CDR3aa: CASSLGARGPTDTQYF; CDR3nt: TGCGCCAGCAGCTTGGGGGCCAGGGGGCCCACAGATACGCAGTATTTT
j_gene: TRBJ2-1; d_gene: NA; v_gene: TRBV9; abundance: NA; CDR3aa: CASSVGSEQFF; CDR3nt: TGTGCCAGCAGCGTAGGAAGTGAGCAGTTCTTC
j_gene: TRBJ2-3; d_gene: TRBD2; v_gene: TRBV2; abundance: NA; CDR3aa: CASSVTSGTDTQYF; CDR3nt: TGTGCCAGCAGTGTGACTAGCGGCACAGATACGCAGTATTTT
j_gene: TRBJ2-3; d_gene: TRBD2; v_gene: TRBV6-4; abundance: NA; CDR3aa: CASSDSGEGGGTQYF; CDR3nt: TGTGCCAGCAGTGACTCGGGGGAGGGCGGAGGCACGCAGTATTTT
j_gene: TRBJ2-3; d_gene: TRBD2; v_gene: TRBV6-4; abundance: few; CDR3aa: CASSSRPSGADTQYF; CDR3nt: TGTGCCAGCAGTTCTCGTCCTAGCGGGGCAGATACGCAGTATTTT
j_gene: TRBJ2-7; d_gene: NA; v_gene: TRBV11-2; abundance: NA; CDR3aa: CASSWATYEQYF; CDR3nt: TGTGCCAGCAGCTGGGCGACCTACGAGCAGTACTTC
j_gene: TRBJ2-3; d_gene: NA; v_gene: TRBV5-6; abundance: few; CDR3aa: CASSRYSLVGTDTQYF; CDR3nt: TGTGCCAGCAGCCGCTATAGTTTAGTGGGCACAGATACGCAGTATTTT
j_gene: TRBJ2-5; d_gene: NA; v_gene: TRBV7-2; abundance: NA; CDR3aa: CASSLGSSSQETQYF; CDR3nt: TGTGCCAGCAGCTTAGGGTCCAGCAGTCAAGAGACCCAGTACTTC
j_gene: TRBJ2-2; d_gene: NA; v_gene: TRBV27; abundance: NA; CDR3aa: CASSPIGRRPESGELFF; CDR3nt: TGTGCCAGCAGTCCCATTGGGCGGCGACCCGAATCCGGGGAGCTGTTTTTT
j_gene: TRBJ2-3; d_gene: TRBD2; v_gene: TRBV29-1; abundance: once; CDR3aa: CSVITSGTDTQYF; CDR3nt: TGCAGCGTTATTACTAGCGGCACAGATACGCAGTATTTT
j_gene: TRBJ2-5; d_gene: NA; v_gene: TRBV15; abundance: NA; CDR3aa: CATSRDPLEGETQYF; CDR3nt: TGTGCCACCAGCAGAGACCCATTGGAGGGAGAGACCCAGTACTTC
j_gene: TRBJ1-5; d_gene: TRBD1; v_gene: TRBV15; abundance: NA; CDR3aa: CATSRASWDSNYSNQPQHF; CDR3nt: TGTGCCACCAGCAGAGCGTCCTGGGACAGTAATTATAGCAATCAGCCCCAGCATTTT
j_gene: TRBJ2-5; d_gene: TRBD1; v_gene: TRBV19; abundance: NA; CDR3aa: CASSIGTGEGETQYF; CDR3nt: TGTGCCAGTAGTATAGGGACAGGGGAGGGGGAGACCCAGTACTTC
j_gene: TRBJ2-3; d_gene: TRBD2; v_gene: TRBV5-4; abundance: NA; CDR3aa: CASSLGSGRAPDTQYF; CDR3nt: TGTGCCAGCAGCTTGGGGAGCGGGAGGGCCCCAGATACGCAGTATTTT
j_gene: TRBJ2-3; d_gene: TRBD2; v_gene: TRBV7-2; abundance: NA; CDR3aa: CASSWSGTPSDTQYF; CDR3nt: TGTGCCAGCAGCTGGAGCGGGACTCCTTCAGATACGCAGTATTTT
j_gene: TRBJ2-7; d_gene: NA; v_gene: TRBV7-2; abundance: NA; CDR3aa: CASSFWTAPYEQYF; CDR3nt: TGTGCCAGCAGCTTTTGGACAGCCCCCTACGAGCAGTACTTC
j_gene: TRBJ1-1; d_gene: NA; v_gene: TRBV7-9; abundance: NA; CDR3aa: CASSLTQNTEAFF; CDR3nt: TGTGCCAGCAGCTTAACACAGAACACTGAAGCTTTCTTT
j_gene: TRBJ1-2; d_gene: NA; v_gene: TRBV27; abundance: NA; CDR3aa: CASSRVQGIGRSYTF; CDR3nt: TGTGCCAGCAGTCGGGTACAGGGTATAGGTAGGAGCTACACCTTC
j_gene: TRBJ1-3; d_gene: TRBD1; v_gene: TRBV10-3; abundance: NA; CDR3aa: CAISDDRDRGINTIYF; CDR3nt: TGTGCCATCAGTGATGACCGGGACAGGGGAATCAACACCATATATTTT
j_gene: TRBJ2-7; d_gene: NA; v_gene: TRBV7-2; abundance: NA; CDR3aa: CASRPLARSTYEQYF; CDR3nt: TGTGCCAGCAGACCACTCGCGCGATCAACCTACGAGCAGTACTTC
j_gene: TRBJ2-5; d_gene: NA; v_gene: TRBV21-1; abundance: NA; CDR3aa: CASSKRGSGKETQYF; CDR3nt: TGTGCCAGCAGCAAGAGGGGTAGCGGAAAAGAGACCCAGTACTTC
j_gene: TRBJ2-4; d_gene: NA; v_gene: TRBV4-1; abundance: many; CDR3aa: CASKASALAKNIQYF; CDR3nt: TGCGCCAGCAAAGCATCGGCTCTAGCCAAAAACATTCAGTACTTC
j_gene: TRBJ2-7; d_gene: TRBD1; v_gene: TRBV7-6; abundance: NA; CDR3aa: CASSYGTGATSSYEQYF; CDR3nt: TGTGCCAGCAGCTACGGGACAGGGGCCACTAGCTCCTACGAGCAGTACTTC
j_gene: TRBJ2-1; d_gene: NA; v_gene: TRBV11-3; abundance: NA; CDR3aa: CASSLEGSYNEQFF; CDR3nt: TGTGCCAGCAGCTTAGAGGGTTCCTACAATGAGCAGTTCTTC
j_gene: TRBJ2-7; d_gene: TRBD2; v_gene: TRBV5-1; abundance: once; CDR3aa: CASSTDGTSVYEQYF; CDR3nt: TGCGCCAGCAGCACGGACGGGACTAGCGTCTACGAGCAGTACTTC
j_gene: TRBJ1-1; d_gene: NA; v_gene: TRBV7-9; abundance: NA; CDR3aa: CASSLARWGQRNTEAFF; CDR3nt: TGTGCCAGCAGCTTAGCCAGGTGGGGACAACGGAACACTGAAGCTTTCTTT